In its sample, the clone carrying this T cell receptor (beta chain) was seen a few times. This sample stems from a study of blood T cell repertoires in COVID-19. Study-level information: T cells, B-cell-depleted T cells, or PBMCs provided the cDNA or gDNA that served as material.

The table came from immunoSEQ multiplex PCR; TCRdb's copy has only in-frame clones and leaves some out. The sample lists approximately 98,000 clones, approximately 82% occurring once. Germline values: CDR1 MNHEY, CDR2 SVGAGI. With V trimmed by 5 bases and J by 5 bases, 5 bases remained unmatched. This CDR3 region has 13 residues. The chain couples TRBV6-5 to TRBJ1-2; 7 bases are a match to TRBD1. The receptor was derived from a woman between 70 and 85 years old with acute or convalescent COVID-19. Sequencing was done on a sample of peripheral blood. This chain's CDR3 is CASSPPGGYGYTF. CDR3 in DNA: TGTGCCAGCAGTCCCCCAGGGGGGTATGGCTACACCTTC.